The clone carrying this T cell receptor beta chain was seen just once. This specimen belongs to a study of blood T cell repertoires in COVID-19. Repertoires were generated with immunoSEQ multiplex PCR, while TCRdb's copy carries only in-frame clones and drops some. Among around 280,000 clones listed, roughly 90% were seen once. The specimen sequenced was PBMCs or T cells enriched from blood (not recorded which). The TCR was taken from a young woman with acute COVID-19.

The CDR3 DNA reads TGTGCCAGCAGCGTCCAAAGCGGGGGCGTTGCGGGCGAGCAGTACTTC. Translated: CASSVQSGGVAGEQYF. This rearrangement joins TRBV7-2 to TRBJ2-7; 8 bases agree with TRBD2. The CDR3 extends over 16 amino acids. CDR1 SGHTA and CDR2 FQGNSA come from the germline V gene. Trimming removed 5 bases from V and 6 bases from J; junction bases left unmatched: 15.